This T cell receptor beta chain originates from a study of cytomegalovirus exposure and HLA in healthy donors. A word on this clone: Its antigen is undetermined.

This CDR3 has 11 residues. The V gene's germline CDR1 is LNHDA and CDR2 SQIVND (reference sequence). Deletions cut 7 bases from V and 8 bases from J, with 11 bases between. Study observations and caveats: Most of the TCR beta V segments (in an earlier analysis) were productive either about 90% or about 30% of the time. A few V segments could not be told apart, such as TRBV6-2 and TRBV6-3, and were left out. Further analysis was carried out later, and it showed several of the most significant clusters appearing linked to common viral pathogens. Analysis performed later found about 17,000 TCR beta sequences associated with HLA alleles at 0.05 false discovery rate.

Primers: 60 Vbeta forward and 13 Jbeta reverse. The assay was immunoSEQ multiplex PCR, and TCRdb's table has in-frame clones only and misses some. This sample has some 100,000 clones; roughly 82% occur once, and the top ten carry approximately 11%. The source of this sequence is a man between 40 and 49 years old in good health and CMV-seropositive. The material sequenced was PBMCs. The chain couples TRBV19 to TRBJ1-1; TRBD1 is a possible D gene (6 bases). The CDR3 DNA reads TGTGCCAGTATGGGGGGGGCCGAAGCTTTCTTT. This gives the protein CASMGGAEAFF.